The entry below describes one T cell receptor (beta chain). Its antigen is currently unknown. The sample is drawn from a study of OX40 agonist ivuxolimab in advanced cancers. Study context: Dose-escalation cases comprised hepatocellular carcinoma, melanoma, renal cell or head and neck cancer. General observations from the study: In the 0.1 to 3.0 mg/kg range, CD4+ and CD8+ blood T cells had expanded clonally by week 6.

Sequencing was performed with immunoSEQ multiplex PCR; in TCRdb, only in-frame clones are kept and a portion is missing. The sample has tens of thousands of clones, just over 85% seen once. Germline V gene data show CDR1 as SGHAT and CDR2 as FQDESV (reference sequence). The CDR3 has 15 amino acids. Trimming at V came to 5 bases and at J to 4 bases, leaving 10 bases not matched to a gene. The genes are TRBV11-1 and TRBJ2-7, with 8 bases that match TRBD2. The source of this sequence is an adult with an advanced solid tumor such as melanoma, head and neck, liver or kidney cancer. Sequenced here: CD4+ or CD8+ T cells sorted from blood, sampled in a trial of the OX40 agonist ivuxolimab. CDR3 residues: CASSHRQRGLYEQYF. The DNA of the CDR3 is TGTGCCAGCAGCCACCGTCAGCGGGGGCTTTACGAGCAGTACTTC.